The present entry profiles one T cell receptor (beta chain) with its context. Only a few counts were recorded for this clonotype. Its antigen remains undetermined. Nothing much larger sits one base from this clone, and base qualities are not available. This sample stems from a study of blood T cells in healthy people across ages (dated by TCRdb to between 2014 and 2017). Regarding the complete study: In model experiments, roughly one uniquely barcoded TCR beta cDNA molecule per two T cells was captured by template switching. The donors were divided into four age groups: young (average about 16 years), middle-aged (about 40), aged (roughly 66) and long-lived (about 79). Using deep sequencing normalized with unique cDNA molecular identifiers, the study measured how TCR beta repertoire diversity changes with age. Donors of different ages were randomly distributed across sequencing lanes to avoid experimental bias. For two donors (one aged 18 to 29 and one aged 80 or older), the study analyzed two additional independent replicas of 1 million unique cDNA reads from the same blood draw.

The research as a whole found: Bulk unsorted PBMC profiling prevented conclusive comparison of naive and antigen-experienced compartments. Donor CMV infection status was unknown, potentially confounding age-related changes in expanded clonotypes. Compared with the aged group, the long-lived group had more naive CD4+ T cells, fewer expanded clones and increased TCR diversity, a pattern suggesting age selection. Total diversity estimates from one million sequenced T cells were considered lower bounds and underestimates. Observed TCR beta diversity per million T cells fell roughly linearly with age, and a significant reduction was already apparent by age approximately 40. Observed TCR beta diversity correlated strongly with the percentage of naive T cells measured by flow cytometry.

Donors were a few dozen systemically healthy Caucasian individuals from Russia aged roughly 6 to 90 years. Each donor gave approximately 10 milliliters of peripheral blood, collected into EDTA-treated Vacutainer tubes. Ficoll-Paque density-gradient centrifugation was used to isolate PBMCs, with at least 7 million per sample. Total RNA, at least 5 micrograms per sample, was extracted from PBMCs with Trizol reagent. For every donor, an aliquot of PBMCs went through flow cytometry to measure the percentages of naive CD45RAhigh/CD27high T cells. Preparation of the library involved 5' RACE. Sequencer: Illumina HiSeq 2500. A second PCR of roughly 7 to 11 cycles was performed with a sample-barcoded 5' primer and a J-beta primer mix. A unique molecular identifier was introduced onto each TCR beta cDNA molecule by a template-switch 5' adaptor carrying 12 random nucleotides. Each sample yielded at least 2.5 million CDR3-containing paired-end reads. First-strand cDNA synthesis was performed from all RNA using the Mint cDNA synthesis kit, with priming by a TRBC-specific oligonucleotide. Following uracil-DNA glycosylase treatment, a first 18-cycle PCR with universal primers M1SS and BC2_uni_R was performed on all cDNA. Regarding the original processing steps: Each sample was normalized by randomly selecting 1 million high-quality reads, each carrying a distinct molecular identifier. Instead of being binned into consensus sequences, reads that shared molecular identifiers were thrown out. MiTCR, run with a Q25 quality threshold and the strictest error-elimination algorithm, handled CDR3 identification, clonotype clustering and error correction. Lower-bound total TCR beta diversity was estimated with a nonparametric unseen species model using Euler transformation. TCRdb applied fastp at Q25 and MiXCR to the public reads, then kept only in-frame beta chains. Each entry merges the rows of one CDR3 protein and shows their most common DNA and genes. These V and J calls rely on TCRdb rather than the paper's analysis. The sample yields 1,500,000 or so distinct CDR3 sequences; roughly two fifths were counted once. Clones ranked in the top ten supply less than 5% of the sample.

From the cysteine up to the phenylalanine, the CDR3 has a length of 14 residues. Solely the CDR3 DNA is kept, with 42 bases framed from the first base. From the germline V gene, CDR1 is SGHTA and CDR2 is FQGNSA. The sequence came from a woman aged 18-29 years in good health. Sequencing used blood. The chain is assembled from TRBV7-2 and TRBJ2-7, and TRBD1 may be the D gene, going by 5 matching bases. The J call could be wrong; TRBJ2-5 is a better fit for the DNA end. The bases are TGTGCCAGCAGCCCTCGACAGTACCGGGAGACCCAGTACTTC. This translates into CASSPRQYRETQYF.